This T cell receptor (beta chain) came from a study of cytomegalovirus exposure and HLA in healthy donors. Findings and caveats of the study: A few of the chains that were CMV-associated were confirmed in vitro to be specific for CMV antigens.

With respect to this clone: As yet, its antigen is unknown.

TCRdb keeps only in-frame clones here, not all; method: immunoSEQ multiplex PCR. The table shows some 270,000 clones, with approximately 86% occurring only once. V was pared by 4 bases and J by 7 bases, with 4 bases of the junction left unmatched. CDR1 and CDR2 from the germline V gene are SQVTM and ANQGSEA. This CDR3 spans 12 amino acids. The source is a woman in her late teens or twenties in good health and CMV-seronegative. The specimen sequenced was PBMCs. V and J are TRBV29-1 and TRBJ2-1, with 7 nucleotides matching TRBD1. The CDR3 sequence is CSVVKGANEQFF. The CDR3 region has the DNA TGCAGCGTTGTGAAGGGGGCTAATGAGCAGTTCTTC.